This record covers a single TCR beta chain. In the original analysis: Reference gene primer amplification in the assay estimated nucleated cell counts. Only in-frame clones appear in the TCRdb table, and some are missing; sequencing was by immunoSEQ multiplex PCR. V and J calls and clone size are those listed in that table; D and trimming were worked out from the DNA. This table holds 95,000 or so clones, less than 85% found once. This sample stems from a study of blood T cell repertoires in COVID-19. Study information: The origin of the acute and convalescent COVID-19 samples was the United States, Italy and Spain. T cells, B-cell-depleted T cells, or PBMCs provided the cDNA or gDNA that served as material.

The CDR3 covers 16 residues. Germline V gives CDR1 KGHDR, CDR2 SFDVKD. The ends were cut back, 3 bases at V and 4 bases at J, with 17 bases in the middle. The origin of this receptor is an elderly woman with active or convalescent COVID-19. Sequencing input: peripheral blood. The chain joins TRBV24-1 to TRBJ2-5; possibly TRBD1 for D (6 bases). The CDR3 is CATSDSRQAGGETQYF. DNA for the CDR3: TGTGCCACCAGTGATAGTCGACAGGCTGGGGGAGAGACCCAGTACTTC.